This entry is about one T cell receptor (beta chain). This entry comes from a study of stem cell transplantation in POMP-related autoinflammatory disease. Study overall: Before transplant, CD4+ T cells skewed naive and CD8+ proportions were low.

CDR1 and CDR2 (germline): MNHEY, SVGAGI. V was pared by 0 bases and J by 6 bases, with 6 bases of the junction left unmatched. This CDR3 spans 15 amino acids. Sequencing used immunoSEQ multiplex PCR; TCRdb keeps in-frame clones, though not all of them. The data show 20,000 to 30,000 clones, around 86% seen once. Prominent immunodeficiency with autoinflammation defined PRAID. This sample comprised CD4+ T cells from PBMCs, obtained before stem cell transplantation. The chain recombines TRBV6-5 with TRBJ1-2; 8 nucleotides align to TRBD1. The clonotype comes from a human donor with POMP-related autoinflammation and immune dysregulation (PRAID). The CDR3 nucleotides are TGTGCCAGCAGTTACTCCGGACAGGGATTCAATGGCTACACCTTC. Translated, it gives CASSYSGQGFNGYTF.